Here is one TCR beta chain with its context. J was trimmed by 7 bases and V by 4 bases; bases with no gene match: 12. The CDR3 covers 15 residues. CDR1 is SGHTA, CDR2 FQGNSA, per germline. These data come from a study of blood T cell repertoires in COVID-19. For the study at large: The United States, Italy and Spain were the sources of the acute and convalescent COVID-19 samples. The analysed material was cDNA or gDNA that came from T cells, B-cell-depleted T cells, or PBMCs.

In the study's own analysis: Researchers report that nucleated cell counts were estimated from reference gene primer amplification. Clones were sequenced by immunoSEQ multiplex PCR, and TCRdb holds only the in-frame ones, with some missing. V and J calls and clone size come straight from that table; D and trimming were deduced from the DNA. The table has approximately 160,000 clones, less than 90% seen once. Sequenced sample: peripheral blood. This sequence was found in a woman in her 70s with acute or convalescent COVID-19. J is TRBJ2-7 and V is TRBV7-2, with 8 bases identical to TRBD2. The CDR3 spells CASSSGTRDLFEQYF. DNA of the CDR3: TGTGCCAGCAGCTCTGGGACTAGGGATCTCTTTGAGCAGTACTTC.